Listed here are 14 T cell receptor beta chains from one sample, sequenced in a study of CD8+ T cells in alopecia areata. RNA was extracted and reverse transcribed into cDNA as the sequencing template. TCRdb's table, derived via immunoSEQ multiplex PCR, lists solely in-frame clones and lacks some. This table holds approximately 63,000 clones, roughly 61% found once. Material: CD8+ T cells sorted from blood, obtained at week 0. These receptor sequences come from a human donor with alopecia areata.

The chain combines TRBV27 with TRBJ2-1; TRBD1 agrees at 9 bases. CDR1 is MNHEY, CDR2 SMNVEV, per germline (reference sequence). The V and J ends lost 2 bases and 4 bases, in that order; junction bases with no gene match: 3. The CDR3 is 15 residues long. The CDR3 is CASSLGTGTYNEQFF. In DNA, the CDR3 is TGTGCCAGCAGTTTAGGGACAGGGACTTACAATGAGCAGTTCTTC.

This clone was counted between two and nine times. The CDR3 coding sequence is TGTGCCAGCATGTGGGGGGAGGGCGCTGGGGCCAACGTCCTGACTTTC. Amino acids: CASMWGEGAGANVLTF. The J gene is TRBJ2-6, the V gene TRBV25-1, with TRBD2 identical over 7 bases. The CDR3 covers 16 residues. Trimming at V came to 7 bases and at J to 2 bases, leaving 8 bases not matched to a gene. Germline V CDR1 and CDR2: MGHDK, SYGVNS.

The CDR3 loop is CASSLSAGGYNEQFF. CDR3 nucleotide sequence: TGTGCCAGCAGCTTATCGGCGGGGGGCTACAATGAGCAGTTCTTC. The chain uses TRBV7-9 and TRBJ2-1, with 8 nucleotides matching TRBD2. V shed 2 bases, J shed 3 bases, and the junction held 3 bases outside the gene matches. This CDR3 spans 15 amino acids. The V gene's germline CDR1 is SEHNR and CDR2 FQNEAQ (reference sequence).

The V and J genes are TRBV5-1 and TRBJ2-1; 12 bases align to TRBD1. V lost 2 bases and J lost 7; bases outside the gene matches: 7. The CDR3 length is 16 residues. Germline V gives CDR1 SGHRS, CDR2 YFSETQ. The CDR3 loop is CASSFDPGQGANEQFF. The CDR3 DNA follows: TGCGCCAGCAGCTTTGATCCGGGACAGGGGGCTAATGAGCAGTTCTTC. The full variable domain, rest sourced from reference TRBV5-1 and TRBJ2-1, is KAGVTQTPRYLIKTRGQQVTLSCSPISGHRSVSWYQQTPGQGLQFLFEYFSETQRNKGNFPGRFSGRQFSNSRSEMNVSTLELGDSALYLCASSFDPGQGANEQFFGPGTRLTVL.

The chain links TRBV5-1 to TRBJ2-1; 11 bases are shared with TRBD2. Germline loops: CDR1 SGHRS, CDR2 YFSETQ. J lost 2 bases, V lost 3 bases, and 7 bases had no gene match. The CDR3 consists of 17 residues. The CDR3 region has the DNA TGCGCCAGCAGCTCCGGTAGCGGGGGGGTTCCCTACAATGAGCAGTTCTTC. Its translation is CASSSGSGGVPYNEQFF.

For this clone: Sequence at one end of the junction differs from germline and may be a read error. The chain recombines TRBV5-1 with TRBJ2-1, with TRBD1 matching over 8 bases. The germline V gene encodes CDR1 SGHRS and CDR2 YFSETQ. The CDR3 contains 14 residues. The chain's CDR3 is CASSLRDRGNGQFF. CDR3 sequence (DNA): TGCGCCAGCAGCTTGCGAGACAGGGGAAATGGGCAGTTCTTC.

In DNA, the CDR3 is TGTGCCTGGAGTGTACTTTCCAACTATGAAGCTTTCTTT. Translation gives CAWSVLSNYEAFF. V gene TRBV30 combines with J gene TRBJ1-1; D is ambiguous. V was trimmed by 0 bases and J by 7 bases, leaving 12 bases between them. There are 13 residues in the CDR3. The germline gives CDR1 GTSNPN, CDR2 SVGIG (reference sequence).

This clone was found a few times. This sequence joins TRBV29-1 and TRBJ1-1; D is uncertain. This CDR3 is built from 13 residues. The V gene's germline CDR1 is SQVTM and CDR2 ANQGSEA. Trimming removed 4 bases at V and 1 base at J, with 10 bases between. The CDR3 DNA follows: TGCAGCGTTGGGAGGGCAGCGAACACTGAAGCTTTCTTT. This codes for CSVGRAANTEAFF.

V and J are TRBV13 and TRBJ1-6; D is ambiguous. Germline V gives CDR1 PRHDT, CDR2 FYEKMQ (reference sequence). The CDR3 has 16 amino acids. V gave up 0 bases and J gave up 0 bases, with 6 bases separating them. CDR3 coding DNA: TGTGCCAGCAGCTTAGGACAGACCTCCTATAATTCACCCCTCCACTTT. Translation: CASSLGQTSYNSPLHF.

The chain couples TRBV29-1 to TRBJ2-3; D is perhaps TRBD2 (6 bases). Germline V lookup: CDR1 SQVTM, CDR2 ANQGSEA. The V and J ends lost 0 bases and 4 bases respectively, with 17 bases between them. This CDR3 comprises 16 residues. CDR3 nucleotides: TGCAGCGTTGAAGAGGAGGGTGGAGGATATGCAGATACGCAGTATTTT. Encoded protein: CSVEEEGGGYADTQYF.

The V gene is TRBV28, the J gene TRBJ1-2; 10 nucleotides agree with TRBD1. The trim removed 5 bases at V and 5 bases at J, leaving 11 bases unmatched. The CDR3 is 16 residues long. Germline assignment: CDR1 MDHEN and CDR2 SYDVKM. This CDR3 is CASSPPRQGARYGYTF. CDR3 bases: TGTGCCAGCAGTCCTCCTCGACAGGGGGCAAGATATGGCTACACCTTC.

The chain is built from TRBV4-3 and TRBJ1-3; D call uncertain. The V gene lost 1 base and the J gene lost 0 bases, with 7 bases spanning the gap. The germline CDR1 and CDR2 sequences are LGHNA and YSLEER. This CDR3 spans 15 amino acids. CDR3 sequence (DNA): TGCGCCAGCAGCCAAGGACGACACTCTGGAAACACCATATATTTT. Residues: CASSQGRHSGNTIYF.

This clone came up once. The chain carries TRBV2 and TRBJ2-7, with 9 bases aligning to TRBD2. CDR1 and CDR2 from the germline V gene are SNHLY and FYNNEI. Germline trimming cut 10 bases from V and 7 bases from J; bases unmatched to any gene: 8. The CDR3 sequence is 12 residues long. The CDR3 DNA reads as TGTGCCACCCACCTAGCGGGGCGGGAGCAGTACTTC. Translating it yields CATHLAGREQYF.

In this sample, this clone turned up many times. Other DNA sequences of this sample code for an identical CDR3. The chain uses TRBV5-5 and TRBJ2-1; D is unclear. Trimming removed 7 bases from V and 5 bases from J, with 7 bases in between. The CDR3 is made up of 11 amino acids. CDR1 is SGHKS, CDR2 YYEKEE, per germline (reference sequence). The CDR3 coding sequence is TGTGCCAGCTCCTTGAACAATGAGCAGTTCTTC. Translation: CASSLNNEQFF.